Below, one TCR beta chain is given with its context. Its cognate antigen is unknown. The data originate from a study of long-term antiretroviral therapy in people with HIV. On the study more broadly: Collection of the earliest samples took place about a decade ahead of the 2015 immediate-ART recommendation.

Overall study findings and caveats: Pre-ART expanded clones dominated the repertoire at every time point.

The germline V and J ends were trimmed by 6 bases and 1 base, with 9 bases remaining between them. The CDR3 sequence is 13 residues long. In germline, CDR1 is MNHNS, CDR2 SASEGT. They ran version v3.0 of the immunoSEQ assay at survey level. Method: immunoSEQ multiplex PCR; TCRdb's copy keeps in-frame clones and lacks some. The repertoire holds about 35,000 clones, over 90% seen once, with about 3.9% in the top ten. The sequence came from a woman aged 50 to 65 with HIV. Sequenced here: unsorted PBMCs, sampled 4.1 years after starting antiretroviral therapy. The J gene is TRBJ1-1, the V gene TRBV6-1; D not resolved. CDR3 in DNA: TGTGCCAGCAGCCCCAGCGGGAACACTGAAGCTTTCTTT. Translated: CASSPSGNTEAFF.